Below, 21 T cell receptor beta chains from the same sample are listed, as sequenced in a study of cytomegalovirus exposure and HLA in healthy donors. Vbeta (60) and Jbeta (13) primers were used in the PCR. TCRdb keeps only in-frame clones here, not all; method: immunoSEQ multiplex PCR. The sample contains approximately 41,000 clones, around 85% of which appear only once. The material sequenced was PBMCs. The origin of the receptors is a man aged 50 or older in good health and CMV-seronegative.

The chain is built from TRBV4-3 and TRBJ1-2; TRBD1 matches 7 bases. J lost 8 bases, V lost 2 bases, and 23 bases had no gene match. CDR1 LGHNA and CDR2 YSLEER come from the germline V gene. The CDR3 has 19 residues. The CDR3 spells CASSQTRNSARGAPWGYTF. The CDR3 bases are TGCGCCAGCAGCCAAACTCGAAATTCGGCCAGGGGGGCCCCTTGGGGCTACACCTTC.

This chain links TRBV27 with TRBJ2-1; D is perhaps TRBD1 (6 bases). CDR3 size: 16 residues. V gave up 5 bases and J gave up 0 bases, with 14 bases separating them. Germline-derived CDR1 and CDR2 are MNHEY and SMNVEV (reference sequence). CDR3 sequence (DNA): TGTGCCAGCAGTGGCTACAGGGACGGCTCCTACAATGAGCAGTTCTTC. It translates to CASSGYRDGSYNEQFF.

The chain couples TRBV4-1 to TRBJ2-1; no firm D call. Germline lookup yields CDR1 MGHRA and CDR2 YSYEKL. The CDR3 loop spans 13 amino acids. Trimming removed 0 bases at V and 10 bases at J, with 10 bases between. CDR3 protein: CASSQDRRFEQFF. Written as DNA, the CDR3 is TGCGCCAGCAGCCAAGATCGCAGGTTCGAGCAGTTCTTC.

J is TRBJ1-2 and V is TRBV5-6, with TRBD1 identical over 8 bases. This CDR3 is 14 amino acids long. The V segment lost 4 bases and the J segment 3 bases; nucleotides outside the gene matches: 5. Germline CDR1 and CDR2: SGHDT and YYEEEE. CDR3 region: CASSRGQADYGYTF. For the CDR3, the DNA is TGTGCCAGCAGCAGGGGACAGGCCGACTATGGCTACACCTTC.

The V call is TRBV7-3, the J call TRBJ2-4; 7 nucleotides line up with TRBD2. CDR1 and CDR2 from the germline V gene are SGHTA and FQGTGA. This CDR3 is built from 17 residues. V lost 1 base and J lost 0; bases outside the gene matches: 6. The CDR3 protein is CASSLNGEGRAKNIQYF. In DNA, the CDR3 is TGTGCCAGCAGCTTAAATGGGGAGGGGCGAGCCAAAAACATTCAGTACTTC.

The chain is built from TRBV7-6 and TRBJ2-3, with D perhaps TRBD2 (6 bases). V gave up 0 bases and J gave up 2 bases, with 15 bases separating them. Germline V CDR1 and CDR2: SGHVS, FNYEAQ. This CDR3 spans 17 amino acids. The CDR3 DNA reads TGTGCCAGCAGCTTAGCGCTTAGTAGCGGACACACAGATACGCAGTATTTT. It yields the protein CASSLALSSGHTDTQYF. Complete variable domain (other parts from reference TRBV7-6 and TRBJ2-3): GAGVSQSPRYKVTKRGQDVALRCDPISGHVSLYWYRQALGQGPEFLTYFNYEAQQDKSGLPNDRFSAERPEGSISTLTIQRTEQRDSAMYRCASSLALSSGHTDTQYFGPGTRLTVL.

The chain recombines TRBV18 with TRBJ1-5; D is ambiguous. The ends were cut back, 8 bases at V and 0 bases at J, with 8 bases in the middle. This CDR3 has 13 amino acids. Germline values: CDR1 KGHSH, CDR2 LQKENI. The CDR3 bases are TGTGCCAGCGCGGGGAATAGCAATCAGCCCCAGCATTTT. Protein product: CASAGNSNQPQHF.

The chain has TRBV28 and TRBJ2-2, with TRBD1 matching over 7 bases. CDR1 and CDR2 from the germline V gene are MDHEN and SYDVKM. V lost 10 bases, J lost 7 bases, and 18 bases stayed unmatched. This CDR3 region has 16 residues. DNA of the CDR3: TGTGCCATCGCCGTACAGGGGAGTCGCTTCGGCGGGGAGCTGTTTTTT. Its protein product is CAIAVQGSRFGGELFF.

V usage is TRBV2 and J usage is TRBJ2-3; no definite D call. From germline, CDR1 is SNHLY and CDR2 FYNNEI. The CDR3 consists of 10 residues. Between the trimmed V and J ends, which lost 11 bases and 5 bases, there was a span of 8 bases. The CDR3 bases are TGTGCCGGCGGCGAAGATACGCAGTATTTT. Residues: CAGGEDTQYF.

The chain employs TRBV9 and TRBJ2-1; 7 bases are a match to TRBD2. This CDR3 spans 16 amino acids. V lost 3 bases and J lost 7; bases outside the gene matches: 13. CDR1 is SGDLS and CDR2 is YYNGEE in the germline V gene. The CDR3 nucleotides read TGTGCCAGCAGCGATCGTCCGGGACTACAGATAAATGAGCAGTTCTTC. Translating gives CASSDRPGLQINEQFF.

V usage is TRBV5-6 and J usage is TRBJ2-7, with D perhaps matching TRBD1 (5 bases). CDR1 SGHDT and CDR2 YYEEEE come from the germline V gene. This CDR3 comprises 14 residues. Trimming took off 5 bases at V and 2 bases at J, with 14 bases between the two ends. The CDR3 sequence is CASRARDRTYEQYF. For the CDR3, the DNA is TGTGCCAGCAGGGCTAGAGACAGAACCTACGAGCAGTACTTC.

The gene calls are TRBV7-2 and TRBJ2-7, with 8 bases identical to TRBD2. The ends lost 6 bases at V and 6 bases at J; junction bases unmatched: 10. In germline, CDR1 is SGHTA, CDR2 FQGNSA. The CDR3 length is 14 residues. The CDR3 sequence is CASRDGRAAGEQYF. In DNA form, the CDR3 reads TGTGCCAGCAGGGACGGGAGGGCCGCGGGCGAGCAGTACTTC. Using reference TRBV7-2 and TRBJ2-7 for the parts outside the CDR3, the full variable domain is GAGVSQSPSNKVTEKGKDVELRCDPISGHTALYWYRQSLGQGLEFLIYFQGNSAPDKSGLPSDRFSAERTGGSVSTLTIQRTQQEDSAVYLCASRDGRAAGEQYFGPGTRLTVT.

This sequence joins TRBV18 and TRBJ2-7; 8 bases agree with TRBD1. The J segment lost 4 bases and the V segment lost 5 bases, leaving 10 bases of the junction unmatched. Germline values: CDR1 KGHSH, CDR2 LQKENI. This CDR3 contains 15 residues. In DNA, the CDR3 is TGTGCCAGCTCATCATCCCGGGACAGGATTTACGAGCAGTACTTC. It codes for CASSSSRDRIYEQYF.

The J gene is TRBJ2-6, the V gene TRBV27; maybe TRBD1 (5 bases). V dropped 4 bases and J dropped 4 bases, with 11 bases sitting between them. Germline loops: CDR1 MNHEY, CDR2 SMNVEV (reference sequence). This CDR3 spans 15 amino acids. Here the CDR3 DNA reads TGTGCCAGCAGTTCCCTTGGGGCCGGGGCCAACGTCCTGACTTTC. Protein: CASSSLGAGANVLTF.

The chain carries TRBV15 and TRBJ1-4, with 7 bases identical to TRBD1. V shed 3 bases, J shed 7 bases, and the junction held 8 bases outside the gene matches. The CDR3 consists of 15 residues. Germline V lookup: CDR1 LNHNV, CDR2 YYDKDF (reference sequence). The CDR3 DNA reads as TGTGCCACCAGCAGCGACAGGGAAGGCGGTGAAAAACTGTTTTTT. Encoded protein: CATSSDREGGEKLFF.

The V gene is TRBV19, the J gene TRBJ2-7, with 7 nucleotides matching TRBD2. The junction had 6 bases not matched to a gene; V was cut back by 1 base and J by 3 bases. The CDR3 has 15 amino acids. CDR1 LNHDA and CDR2 SQIVND come from the germline V gene (reference sequence). CDR3 in DNA: TGTGCCAGTAGTATAGGGGCTAGCGGCCTCTACGAGCAGTACTTC. Translation gives CASSIGASGLYEQYF.

This clone was seen a handful of times. The rearrangement links TRBV4-1 to TRBJ2-3; D is possibly TRBD2 (5 bases). The ends were cut back, 1 base at V and 4 bases at J, with 9 bases in the middle. The CDR3 extends over 14 amino acids. Germline-derived CDR1 and CDR2 are MGHRA and YSYEKL. The CDR3 loop reads CASSQALGPDTQYF. DNA for the CDR3: TGCGCCAGCAGCCAAGCACTAGGTCCAGATACGCAGTATTTT.

This clone has just a few counts. This sequence joins TRBV4-2 and TRBJ1-2; TRBD1 agrees at 7 bases. The CDR3 runs to 15 residues. With V trimmed by 2 bases and J by 4 bases, 7 bases remained unmatched. Germline values: CDR1 LGHNA, CDR2 YNFKEQ. Here the CDR3 DNA reads TGTGCCAGCAGCCAACCCGGAGGGGACAGCTATGGCTACACCTTC. The encoded protein is CASSQPGGDSYGYTF.

This sequence joins TRBV10-3 and TRBJ2-7, with TRBD1 matching over 7 bases. After removal of 4 bases from V and 0 bases from J, the junction contained 6 bases not matched to a gene. This CDR3 contains 15 residues. The germline gives CDR1 ENHRY, CDR2 SYGVKD. The CDR3 sequence is CAISGGTVSSYEQYF. In nucleotides, the CDR3 is TGTGCCATCAGTGGAGGGACAGTGAGCTCCTACGAGCAGTACTTC.

This clone appeared a single time. The V and J genes are TRBV10-3 and TRBJ2-3, with D perhaps matching TRBD2 (5 bases). Trimming removed 11 bases from V and 0 bases from J, with 18 bases in between. CDR1 and CDR2 (germline): ENHRY, SYGVKD. This CDR3 is 15 amino acids long. The CDR3 region is CASTSDLISTDTQYF. The CDR3, as DNA: TGTGCCTCCACCTCGGACTTAATTAGCACAGATACGCAGTATTTT.

V and J are TRBV19 and TRBJ2-7, with TRBD1 matching over 8 bases. CDR1 is LNHDA and CDR2 is SQIVND in the germline V gene (reference sequence). The CDR3 is 13 amino acids. The V gene end was trimmed by 6 bases and the J gene end by 4 bases; junction bases not matched to a gene: 5. The chain's CDR3 is CASSRYRGYEQYF. The CDR3 nucleotides read TGTGCCAGTAGCCGTTACAGGGGGTACGAGCAGTACTTC.